The sequence of this T cell receptor beta chain was determined in a study of T cells in Graves' hyperthyroidism and ophthalmopathy. Overall study: Blood was drawn when the patient was first diagnosed and still untreated.

Whole-study results and caveats: From stable hyperthyroidism, ophthalmopathy was set apart by a 13 V-J model.

Uncontrolled infection, other autoimmune disease, pregnancy and lactation each barred patients from inclusion. This sample holds PBMCs from 8 to 10 ml fresh peripheral blood. Germline values: CDR1 GTSNPN, CDR2 SVGIG (reference sequence). V dropped 2 bases and J dropped 4 bases, with 12 bases sitting between them. The CDR3 is 14 amino acids. TCR beta CDR3 regions were amplified from RNA transcripts. First-round RT-PCR targeting the TCR CDR3 was performed with the HTBI primer set. TCRdb re-analysed the multiplex PCR reads in MiXCR, keeping a single row per CDR3 protein. The table includes under 550,000 distinct CDR3 sequences, 15% to 20% detected once. Concerning this clonotype itself: Its cognate antigen is unknown.

This sequence originates from a man between 35 and 55 years old with Graves' ophthalmopathy. The gene calls are TRBV30 and TRBJ1-5, with D tentatively TRBD1 (5 bases). The specimen sequenced was blood. The CDR3 loop is CAWSSGVSNQPQHF. The CDR3 region has the DNA TGTGCCTGGAGTTCGGGGGTCTCGAATCAGCCCCAGCATTTT.